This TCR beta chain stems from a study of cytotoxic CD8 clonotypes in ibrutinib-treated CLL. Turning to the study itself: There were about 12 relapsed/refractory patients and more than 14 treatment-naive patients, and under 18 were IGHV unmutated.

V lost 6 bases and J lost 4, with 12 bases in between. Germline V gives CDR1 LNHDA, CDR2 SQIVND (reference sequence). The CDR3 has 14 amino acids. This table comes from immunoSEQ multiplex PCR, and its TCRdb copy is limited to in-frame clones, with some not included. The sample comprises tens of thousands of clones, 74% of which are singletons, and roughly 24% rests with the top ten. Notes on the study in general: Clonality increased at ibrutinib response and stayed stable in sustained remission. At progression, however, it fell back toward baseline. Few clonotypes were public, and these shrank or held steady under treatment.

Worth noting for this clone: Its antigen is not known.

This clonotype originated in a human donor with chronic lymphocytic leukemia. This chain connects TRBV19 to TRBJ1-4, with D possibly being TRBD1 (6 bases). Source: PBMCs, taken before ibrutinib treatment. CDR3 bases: TGTGCCAGTAGCCGGACAGTTTATAATGAAAAACTGTTTTTT. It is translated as CASSRTVYNEKLFF.